These 23 T cell receptor beta chains were sequenced from one sample in a study of blood T cell repertoires in COVID-19. Clones were read by immunoSEQ multiplex PCR, and TCRdb kept only the in-frame ones, dropping some. This sample has approximately 70,000 clones; around 83% occur once, and the top ten carry around 3.9%. The material sequenced was peripheral blood. These receptors all come from an older man with active COVID-19.

CDR3 DNA sequence: TGTGCCAGCAGCGTAGGATGGGGACTTAACTATGGCTACACCTTC. This gives the protein CASSVGWGLNYGYTF. The V and J genes are TRBV9 and TRBJ1-2; TRBD1 is a possible D gene (5 bases). The V gene lost 0 bases and the J gene lost 1 base, with 10 bases spanning the gap. CDR1 and CDR2 from the germline V gene are SGDLS and YYNGEE. This CDR3 region has 15 residues. The variable domain in full, completed from reference TRBV9 and TRBJ1-2, reads DSGVTQTPKHLITATGQRVTLRCSPRSGDLSVYWYQQSLDQGLQFLIQYYNGEERAKGNILERFSAQQFPDLHSELNLSSLELGDSALYFCASSVGWGLNYGYTFGSGTRLTVV.

The genes are TRBV4-3 and TRBJ1-2; D is unresolved. Trimming stripped 5 bases from V and 0 bases from J, with 10 bases between. Per the germline V gene, CDR1 is LGHNA and CDR2 is YSLEER. The CDR3 extends over 14 amino acids. This CDR3 is CASSEGSSNYGYTF. CDR3 in DNA: TGCGCCAGCAGCGAGGGCTCTTCTAACTATGGCTACACCTTC.

This clone was detected once. This chain connects TRBV30 to TRBJ2-7; 16 bases are shared with TRBD2. Germline assignment: CDR1 GTSNPN and CDR2 SVGIG (reference sequence). V lost 1 base and J lost 4; bases outside the gene matches: 1. There are 15 residues in the CDR3. Here the CDR3 DNA reads TGTGCCTGGAGTGGGGGACTAGCGGGAGGGTACGAGCAGTACTTC. Its translation is CAWSGGLAGGYEQYF.

This clone was seen just once. The V call is TRBV29-1, the J call TRBJ2-7; TRBD1 agrees at 10 bases. Germline V gives CDR1 SQVTM, CDR2 ANQGSEA. This CDR3 is 14 amino acids long. V dropped 5 bases and J dropped 3; count of bases not matched to a gene: 7. The CDR3, as DNA: TGCAGCGTTACCGGGACAGGGGTCTTCTACGAGCAGTACTTC. Its protein product is CSVTGTGVFYEQYF.

This chain joins TRBV4-3 and TRBJ2-7; 8 bases are shared with TRBD2. There are 15 residues in the CDR3. Germline CDR1 is LGHNA and CDR2 is YSLEER. J was trimmed by 0 bases and V by 4 bases; bases with no gene match: 5. In DNA form, the CDR3 reads TGCGCCAGCAGCCCTGGTGGGACTAGCTCCTACGAGCAGTACTTC. It yields the protein CASSPGGTSSYEQYF.

Only one count was recorded for this clone. CDR3 residues: CASSLRGGQGASYEQYF. CDR3 DNA: TGTGCCAGCAGCTTACGTGGGGGACAGGGGGCCTCCTACGAGCAGTACTTC. The V call is TRBV7-3, the J call TRBJ2-7; 12 bases fit TRBD1. Per germline, CDR1 SGHTA and CDR2 FQGTGA. The CDR3 has 17 residues. With 2 bases clipped from V and 0 bases from J, the junction kept 5 bases outside the gene matches.

The chain is built from TRBV19 and TRBJ1-5, with TRBD1 matching over 9 bases. The CDR3 spans 15 residues. J gave up 6 bases and V 1 base, and 4 bases lay outside the gene matches. From germline, CDR1 is LNHDA and CDR2 SQIVND (reference sequence). The CDR3 nucleotides read TGTGCCAGTAGTATAGGGGACAGGGATCGTCAGCCCCAGCATTTT. This codes for CASSIGDRDRQPQHF. Filled out from reference TRBV19 and TRBJ1-5, the complete variable domain reads DGGITQSPKYLFRKEGQNVTLSCEQNLNHDAMYWYRQDPGQGLRLIYYSQIVNDFQKGDIAEGYSVSREKKESFPLTVTSAQKNPTAFYLCASSIGDRDRQPQHFGDGTRLSIL.

The chain recombines TRBV11-2 with TRBJ2-1, with 8 positions matching TRBD1. Germline CDR1 is SGHAT and CDR2 is FQNNGV. There are 14 residues in the CDR3. The J segment lost 2 bases and the V segment lost 5 bases, leaving 2 bases of the junction unmatched. In nucleotides, the CDR3 is TGTGCCAGCAGCCCCAGGGGGCCCTACAATGAGCAGTTCTTC. This codes for CASSPRGPYNEQFF.

V and J are TRBV2 and TRBJ1-2, with D maybe TRBD1 (6 bases). Germline assignment: CDR1 SNHLY and CDR2 FYNNEI. Trimming took 8 bases from V and 2 from J, leaving 12 bases between them. The CDR3 is 13 amino acids. In nucleotides, the CDR3 is TGTGCCAGCGAGGGGGGAGGGAACTATGGCTACACCTTC. This translates into CASEGGGNYGYTF.

The chain joins TRBV18 to TRBJ1-1, with TRBD1 matching 7 bases. The CDR3 has 14 residues. Germline trimming cut 6 bases from V and 4 bases from J; bases unmatched to any gene: 8. Germline assignment: CDR1 KGHSH and CDR2 LQKENI. The CDR3 sequence: CASSPDRVGTEAFF. The CDR3, as DNA: TGTGCCAGCTCCCCAGACAGGGTTGGCACTGAAGCTTTCTTT. The full variable domain, in which reference TRBV18 and TRBJ1-1 provide the parts outside the CDR3, is NAGVMQNPRHLVRRRGQEARLRCSPMKGHSHVYWYRQLPEEGLKFMVYLQKENIIDESGMPKERFSAEFPKEGPSILRIQQVVRGDSAAYFCASSPDRVGTEAFFGQGTRLTVV.

This rearrangement joins TRBV19 to TRBJ1-1; 9 bases fit TRBD1. The V segment lost 4 bases and the J segment 2 bases; nucleotides outside the gene matches: 8. This CDR3 comprises 16 residues. Germline V lookup: CDR1 LNHDA, CDR2 SQIVND (reference sequence). CDR3 in amino acids: CASSSGTGRGNTEAFF. The CDR3 nucleotides are TGTGCCAGTAGTAGTGGGACAGGGAGAGGAAACACTGAAGCTTTCTTT.

This chain connects TRBV7-8 to TRBJ1-1, with D unresolved. Germline CDR1 reads SGHVS; CDR2 reads FQNEAQ. Trimming took 1 base from V and 6 from J, leaving 21 bases between them. The CDR3 is made up of 17 amino acids. This chain's CDR3 is CASSLVTSSPLRAEAFF. In DNA form, the CDR3 reads TGTGCCAGCAGCTTAGTTACGTCATCCCCGTTGAGGGCTGAAGCTTTCTTT.

The CDR3 bases are TGTGCCAGCAGCCCCGGGGGGCCTGGGGGCCCCCAAGAGACCCAGTACTTC. Its protein product is CASSPGGPGGPQETQYF. The gene calls are TRBV5-6 and TRBJ2-5; D is possibly TRBD2 (7 bases). Trimming removed 4 bases from V and 1 base from J, with 20 bases in between. The CDR3 has 17 amino acids. Germline CDR1 reads SGHDT; CDR2 reads YYEEEE.

The chain couples TRBV21-1 to TRBJ2-5; TRBD2, the table's D call, was not compared with the DNA. TRBV21-1 is assigned pseudogene status. The CDR3 length is 17 residues. CDR3 DNA sequence: TGTGCCAGCAGCAAGCCCCGAGTGTTTCCCCGCCAAGAGACCCAGTACTTC. The encoded protein is CASSKPRVFPRQETQYF.

The chain employs TRBV30 and TRBJ2-7; 11 bases agree with TRBD1. CDR3 length: 15 amino acids. Germline CDR1 and CDR2: GTSNPN and SVGIG (reference sequence). J lost 6 bases, V lost 4 bases, and 11 bases had no gene match. CDR3 DNA: TGTGCCTGGACCAACACCGGGACAGGGGGTCGCGAGCAGTACTTC. Its protein is CAWTNTGTGGREQYF.

This clone was counted between two and nine times. The genes are TRBV27 and TRBJ2-1; D is undetermined. V was shortened by 7 bases and J by 0 bases, with 10 bases between the two germline ends. Germline V CDR1 and CDR2: MNHEY, SMNVEV (reference sequence). CDR3 size: 14 residues. The CDR3 bases are TGTGCCAGCACCCCCTCGGGCTCCTACAATGAGCAGTTCTTC. Residues: CASTPSGSYNEQFF.

The V gene is TRBV12-5, the J gene TRBJ2-5; TRBD1 matches at 7 bases. V gave up 7 bases and J gave up 2 bases; unmatched junction bases: 10. The germline gives CDR1 LGHNT, CDR2 FRNRAP. This CDR3 is built from 15 residues. CDR3 sequence reads: CASANPRQGQETQYF. CDR3 nucleotide sequence: TGTGCTAGTGCCAACCCCCGACAGGGACAAGAGACCCAGTACTTC.

This clone turned up a few times. CDR3 sequence reads: CASRLRPLGDTQYF. In nucleotides, the CDR3 is TGTGCCAGCCGGCTGCGGCCCTTGGGAGATACGCAGTATTTT. The chain employs TRBV6-5 and TRBJ2-3; D remains ambiguous. Trimming cost V 8 bases and J 5 bases, with 17 bases left between them. The CDR3 spans 14 residues. Germline-derived CDR1 and CDR2 are MNHEY and SVGAGI.

The chain has TRBV3-1 (or the pseudogene TRBV3-2) and TRBJ1-2; tentative D call: TRBD1 (5 bases). This CDR3 comprises 15 residues. Germline V gives CDR1 LGHDT, CDR2 YNNKEL (reference sequence). Trimming took off 3 bases at V and 4 bases at J, with 15 bases between the two ends. The CDR3 spells CASSQGGGVAYGYTF. The DNA of the CDR3 is TGTGCCAGCAGCCAGGGCGGGGGGGTGGCCTATGGCTACACCTTC.

The chain joins TRBV3-1 (or the pseudogene TRBV3-2) to TRBJ1-5; 7 nucleotides align to TRBD1. Germline CDR1 and CDR2: LGHDT and YNNKEL (reference sequence). The J segment lost 4 bases and the V segment lost 2 bases, leaving 5 bases of the junction unmatched. The CDR3 is 15 amino acids. This CDR3 is CASSQSGGRNQPQHF. The CDR3 DNA is TGTGCCAGCAGCCAATCAGGGGGTAGGAATCAGCCCCAGCATTTT.

The chain combines TRBV7-2 with TRBJ2-3; 7 positions agree with TRBD2. The CDR3 is made up of 15 amino acids. V gave up 0 bases and J gave up 6 bases; unmatched junction bases: 6. In germline, CDR1 is SGHTA, CDR2 FQGNSA. Here the CDR3 reads CASSLAGGSMDTQYF. The CDR3 DNA is TGTGCCAGCAGCTTAGCTGGCGGGAGTATGGATACGCAGTATTTT.

The chain recombines TRBV4-3 with TRBJ2-7; 8 positions match TRBD2. The CDR3 loop spans 16 amino acids. J gave up 0 bases and V 4 bases, and 8 bases lay outside the gene matches. From germline, CDR1 is LGHNA and CDR2 YSLEER. In DNA, the CDR3 is TGCGCCAGCAGCCCCGGGGCGGGGGGCCCCTCCTACGAGCAGTACTTC. It codes for CASSPGAGGPSYEQYF.

The CDR3 spells CASGLVLGGALTQYF. Here the CDR3 DNA reads TGTGCTAGTGGTTTGGTCCTGGGGGGGGCCCTGACCCAGTACTTC. The V call is TRBV12-5, the J call TRBJ2-5; D is possibly TRBD2 (7 bases). Germline CDR1 reads LGHNT; CDR2 reads FRNRAP. There are 15 residues in the CDR3. Trimming took off 0 bases at V and 7 bases at J, with 15 bases between the two ends.